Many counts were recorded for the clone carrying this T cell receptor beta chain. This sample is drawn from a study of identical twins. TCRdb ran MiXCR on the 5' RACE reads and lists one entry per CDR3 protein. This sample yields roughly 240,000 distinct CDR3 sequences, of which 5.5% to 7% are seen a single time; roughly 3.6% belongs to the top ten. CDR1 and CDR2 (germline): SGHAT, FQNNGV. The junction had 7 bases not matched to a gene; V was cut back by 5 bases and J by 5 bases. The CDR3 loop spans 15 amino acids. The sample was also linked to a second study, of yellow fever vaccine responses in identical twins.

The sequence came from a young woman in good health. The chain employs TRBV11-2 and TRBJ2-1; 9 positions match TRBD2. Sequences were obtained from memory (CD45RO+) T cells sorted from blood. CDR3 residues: CASSTVAGANNEQFF. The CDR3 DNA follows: TGTGCCAGCAGCACCGTAGCGGGGGCAAACAATGAGCAGTTCTTC.